Given below is one T cell receptor (beta chain) in context. MiXCR, applied by TCRdb to the 5' RACE reads, yields one record per CDR3 protein. The repertoire has about 700,000 distinct CDR3 sequences, 8.5% to 9.5% of them found once; the top ten carry around 0.98%. The sample belongs to a study of identical twins. The CDR3 covers 13 residues. The V segment lost 5 bases and the J segment 13 bases; nucleotides outside the gene matches: 8. Germline CDR1 and CDR2: MDHEN and SYDVKM. These data were likewise used in another study, on yellow fever vaccine responses in identical twins.

The TCR originated in a young woman in good health. J is TRBJ2-2 and V is TRBV28; 9 positions agree with TRBD1. Input material: PBMCs. The CDR3 sequence: CASSISTGGVLFF. DNA for the CDR3: TGTGCCAGCAGTATCTCAACAGGGGGCGTGCTGTTTTTT.